A selection of T cell receptor beta chains follows, all from one sample in a study of tumor-infiltrating lymphocytes in oesophageal squamous cell carcinoma. TCRdb re-called the PCR reads through MiXCR, storing one row per CDR3 protein. The sample has about 12,000 distinct CDR3 sequences; 55% to 60% are singletons. The source material was esophageal tumor tissue. Receptors originate from a female donor with esophageal squamous cell carcinoma. The CDR3 runs from the conserved cysteine through the conserved F or W. Each record gives: D gene, clone size, J gene, V gene, CDR3 protein, CDR3 DNA. A D gene is named only where the DNA matches it firmly. Not every row has a clone size; where given, it reads once, few, many or a size class.

>-|-|TRBJ2-2|TRBV6-5
CASSLVVVGPVVTGELFF
TGTGCCAGCAGTTTAGTTGTGGTGGGACCGGTAGTAACCGGGGAGCTGTTTTTT
>-|-|TRBJ1-4|TRBV7-8
CASSLSGVATNEKLFF
TGTGCCAGCAGCTTAAGTGGCGTTGCAACTAATGAAAAACTGTTTTTT
>TRBD2|many|TRBJ2-3|TRBV24-1
CATSDPLAGTSTDTQYF
TGTGCCACCAGTGATCCACTAGCGGGTACTAGCACAGATACGCAGTATTTT
>TRBD1|few|TRBJ2-7|TRBV7-2
CASRPTGTGLSEQYF
TGTGCCAGCAGGCCAACCGGGACAGGGCTTAGCGAGCAGTACTTC
>-|-|TRBJ2-3|TRBV7-9
CASSPTVIDSTDTQYF
TGTGCCAGCAGCCCCACCGTGATAGATAGCACAGATACGCAGTATTTT
>-|many|TRBJ1-5|TRBV28
CASSLFGYNQPQHF
TGTGCCAGCAGTTTATTTGGCTACAATCAGCCCCAGCATTTT
>-|once|TRBJ2-1|TRBV10-3
CAIRTERLSNEQFF
TGTGCCATCAGGACCGAGAGACTATCCAATGAGCAGTTCTTC
>-|-|TRBJ1-1|TRBV10-3
CAISGQENTEAFF
TGTGCCATCAGTGGACAGGAGAACACTGAAGCTTTCTTT
>-|few|TRBJ2-7|TRBV7-8
CASSLQQGRSYEQYF
TGTGCCAGCAGCTTACAACAGGGAAGGTCCTACGAGCAGTACTTC
>-|-|TRBJ2-5|TRBV6-1
CASSQALETQYF
TGTGCCAGCAGTCAGGCTCTGGAGACCCAGTACTTC
>-|medium-sized|TRBJ2-2|TRBV19
CASSVLNTGELFF
TGTGCCAGTAGCGTACTTAACACCGGGGAGCTGTTTTTT
>-|-|TRBJ2-7|TRBV11-2
CASRPDRRSSYEQYF
TGTGCCAGCAGACCCGACAGGAGGAGCTCCTACGAGCAGTACTTC
>-|-|TRBJ2-2|TRBV7-2
CASSSRGWNTGELFF
TGTGCCAGCAGCTCCCGAGGGTGGAACACCGGGGAGCTGTTTTTT
>TRBD1|medium-sized|TRBJ1-6|TRBV7-3
CASSLSGPGGGSPLHF
TGTGCCAGCAGCTTAAGTGGTCCAGGGGGTGGGTCACCCCTCCACTTT
>-|-|TRBJ2-5|TRBV7-2
CASNQFRGLGETQYF
TGTGCCAGCAACCAATTTCGGGGGCTTGGAGAGACCCAGTACTTC
>-|-|TRBJ2-7|TRBV14
CASSPPGRRTHSPLHF
TGTGCCAGCAGCCCCCCGGGGCGGAGAACCCATTCACCCCTCCACTTC
>-|medium-sized|TRBJ2-3|TRBV5-1
CASSLSGSKTGSTDTQYF
TGCGCCAGCAGCTTGTCCGGTTCTAAAACTGGGAGCACAGATACGCAGTATTTT
>TRBD2|-|TRBJ2-5|TRBV5-5
CASSPPSGLAGQETQYF
TGTGCCAGCAGCCCCCCTTCGGGCCTAGCGGGACAAGAGACCCAGTACTTC
>-|many|TRBJ2-4|TRBV28
CASSPAGHPKNIQYF
TGTGCCAGCAGTCCAGCGGGCCACCCCAAAAACATTCAGTACTTC
>TRBD1|few|TRBJ1-2|TRBV5-6
CASRLGQGRDYGYTF
TGTGCCAGCAGGTTAGGACAGGGGAGAGACTATGGCTACACCTTC
>-|-|TRBJ2-5|TRBV28
CASSSQDRPLQETQYF
TGTGCCAGCAGTTCTCAAGACAGGCCACTCCAAGAGACCCAGTACTTC
>-|-|TRBJ1-1|TRBV19
CASSWEVDTEAFF
TGTGCCAGTAGTTGGGAGGTGGACACTGAAGCTTTCTTT
>TRBD1|-|TRBJ1-2|TRBV7-4
CASSWSGGRSNYGYTF
TGTGCCAGCAGCTGGTCAGGGGGAAGGTCTAACTATGGCTACACCTTC
>-|large|TRBJ2-1|TRBV7-3
CASSLQGGPDEQFF
TGTGCCAGCAGCTTACAGGGGGGTCCCGATGAGCAGTTCTTC
>TRBD2|-|TRBJ2-2|TRBV7-8
CASSSTSGAFGELFF
TGTGCCAGCAGCTCGACTAGCGGGGCGTTCGGGGAGCTGTTTTTT
>-|-|TRBJ1-2|TRBV28
CASSIAITQVGFRGYTF
TGTGCCAGCAGTATTGCCATCACACAGGTCGGGTTTAGAGGCTACACCTTC
>-|medium-sized|TRBJ1-5|TRBV28
CASGTETGRTGGQPQHF
TGTGCCAGCGGAACCGAAACAGGGAGGACGGGTGGTCAGCCCCAGCATTTT
>-|once|TRBJ1-1|TRBV6-1
CASSDGRGGTEAFF
TGTGCCAGCAGTGACGGTCGCGGTGGGACTGAAGCTTTCTTT
>-|-|TRBJ2-7|TRBV7-2
CASSLGGTHLPSYEQYF
TGTGCCAGCAGCTTAGGTGGGACCCACCTACCCAGCTACGAGCAGTACTTC
>-|many|TRBJ2-3|TRBV7-9
CASSLGRGRRTDTQYF
TGTGCCAGCAGCTTAGGGCGGGGAAGAAGGACAGATACGCAGTATTTT
>-|-|TRBJ2-3|TRBV7-9
CASSLNGAGPTQYF
TGTGCCAGCAGCTTAAACGGAGCGGGCCCGACGCAGTATTTT
>TRBD2|-|TRBJ2-3|TRBV6-1
CASNRIAGERRDTQYF
TGTGCCAGCAACCGTATAGCGGGAGAAAGGAGAGATACGCAGTATTTT
>-|medium-sized|TRBJ2-7|TRBV18
CASSPPSPGAYEQYF
TGTGCCAGCTCACCACCAAGCCCGGGGGCCTACGAGCAGTACTTC
>-|-|TRBJ1-2|TRBV7-3
CASRSTPSVDYGYTF
TGTGCCAGCAGGTCGACCCCCTCGGTCGACTATGGCTACACCTTC
>TRBD2|-|TRBJ2-5|TRBV12-3/TRBV12-4
CASSLGTRETQYF
TGTGCCAGCAGTTTGGGGACTAGAGAGACCCAGTACTTC
>-|-|TRBJ1-5|TRBV12-3/TRBV12-4
CASSKGVGNQPQHF
TGTGCCAGCAGTAAAGGAGTGGGGAATCAGCCCCAGCATTTT
>TRBD2|-|TRBJ2-3|TRBV7-9
CASSLARTGGPQDTQYF
TGTGCCAGCAGCTTAGCGAGGACGGGAGGGCCTCAAGATACGCAGTATTTT
>TRBD2|-|TRBJ2-1|TRBV7-2
CASSPTSGRRNEQFF
TGTGCCAGCAGCCCGACTAGCGGGAGAAGAAATGAGCAGTTCTTC
>-|many|TRBJ2-7|TRBV24-1
CATGRTGRNEQYF
TGTGCCACCGGTCGTACAGGGCGGAATGAGCAGTACTTC
>TRBD1|few|TRBJ2-7|TRBV7-8
CASSLGDRSLEQYF
TGTGCCAGCAGCTTAGGGGACAGGTCTCTTGAGCAGTACTTC
>-|-|TRBJ2-7|TRBV7-2
CASSFPGPQYEQYF
TGTGCCAGCAGCTTCCCAGGGCCACAATACGAGCAGTACTTC
>-|medium-sized|TRBJ1-1|TRBV12-3/TRBV12-4
CASSPQGANTEAFF
TGTGCCAGCAGTCCACAGGGTGCGAACACTGAAGCTTTCTTT
>-|-|TRBJ2-4|TRBV7-2
CASSLKPGQSRGLTLHF
TGTGCCAGCAGCTTAAAACCCGGACAGAGCCGCGGACTCACCCTCCACTTC
>-|-|TRBJ2-7|TRBV6-1
CASSTTYEQYF
TGTGCCAGCAGCACCACCTACGAGCAGTACTTC
>-|-|TRBJ2-5|TRBV28
CASREWGNQETQYF
TGTGCCAGTAGAGAGTGGGGAAACCAAGAGACCCAGTACTTC
>-|many|TRBJ1-5|TRBV28
CASTIGRARQPQHF
TGTGCCAGCACTATCGGGAGGGCGCGGCAGCCCCAGCATTTT
>TRBD1|-|TRBJ2-7|TRBV28
CASSLPGQGFEQYF
TGTGCCAGCAGTTTGCCGGGACAGGGGTTCGAGCAGTACTTC
>-|-|TRBJ2-7|TRBV7-2
CASSFDRDSYEQYF
TGTGCCAGCAGCTTCGACCGGGACTCCTACGAGCAGTACTTC
>TRBD1|few|TRBJ2-1|TRBV6-1
CASSSGTGEYNEQFF
TGTGCCAGCAGCTCCGGGACAGGGGAATACAATGAGCAGTTCTTC
>-|once|TRBJ2-5|TRBV6-6
CASRDNSYNEQYF
TGTGCCAGCCGGGACAACTCCTACAATGAGCAGTACTTC
>-|medium-sized|TRBJ1-2|TRBV6-1
CASSQIDRDGYTF
TGTGCCAGCAGTCAAATAGATCGGGATGGCTACACCTTC
>TRBD2|-|TRBJ2-1|TRBV6-6
CATRLAVQYEQFF
TGTGCCACCCGACTAGCGGTCCAATACGAGCAGTTCTTC
>TRBD2|-|TRBJ2-1|TRBV12-3/TRBV12-4
CASRESGRAGEQFF
TGTGCCAGCAGAGAGAGCGGGAGGGCCGGTGAGCAGTTCTTC